This TCR beta chain was retrieved from a study of OX40 agonist ivuxolimab in advanced cancers. The overall study: In this trial design, patients received ivuxolimab intravenously at 0.01 to 10 mg/kg every 2 weeks. Dose-escalation patients suffered from hepatocellular carcinoma, melanoma, renal cell or head and neck cancer.

Points from the study as a whole: CD8+ T cells were the subset that, on average, had more expanded clones than CD4+.

TCRdb keeps only in-frame clones here, not all; method: immunoSEQ multiplex PCR. The sample contains just over 50,000 clones, approximately 84% of which appear only once. Per the germline V gene, CDR1 is SEHNR and CDR2 is FQNEAQ (reference sequence). This CDR3 is built from 14 residues. V was pared by 5 bases and J by 7 bases, with 8 bases of the junction left unmatched. As concerns this clone: Its antigen is not identified.

The TCR sequence derives from an adult with an advanced solid tumor such as melanoma, head and neck, liver or kidney cancer. This sample comprised CD4+ or CD8+ T cells sorted from blood, obtained in a trial of the OX40 agonist ivuxolimab. This chain connects TRBV7-9 to TRBJ1-2, with 9 positions matching TRBD1. The CDR3 is CASSTDRGIFGYTF. CDR3 bases: TGTGCCAGCAGCACAGACAGGGGGATATTTGGCTACACCTTC.